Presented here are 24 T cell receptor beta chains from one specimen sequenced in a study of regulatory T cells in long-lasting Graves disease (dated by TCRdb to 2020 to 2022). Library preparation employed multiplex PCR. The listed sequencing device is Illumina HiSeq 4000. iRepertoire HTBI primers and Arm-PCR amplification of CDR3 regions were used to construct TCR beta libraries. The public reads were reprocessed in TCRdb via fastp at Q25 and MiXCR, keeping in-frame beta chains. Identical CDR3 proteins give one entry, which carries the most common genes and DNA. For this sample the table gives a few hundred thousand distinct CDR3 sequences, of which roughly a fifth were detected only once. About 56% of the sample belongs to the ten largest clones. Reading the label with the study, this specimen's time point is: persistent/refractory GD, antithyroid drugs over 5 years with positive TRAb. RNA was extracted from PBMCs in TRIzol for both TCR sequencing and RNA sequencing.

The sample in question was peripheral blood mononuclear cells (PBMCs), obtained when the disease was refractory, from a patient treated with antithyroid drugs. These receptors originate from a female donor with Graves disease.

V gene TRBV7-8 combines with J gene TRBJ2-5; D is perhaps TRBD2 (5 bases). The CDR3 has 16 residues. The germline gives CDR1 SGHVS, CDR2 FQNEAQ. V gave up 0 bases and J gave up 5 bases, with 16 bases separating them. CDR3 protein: CASSLAELDLFETQYF. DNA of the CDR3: TGTGCCAGCAGCTTAGCGGAACTAGACCTTTTCGAGACCCAGTACTTC. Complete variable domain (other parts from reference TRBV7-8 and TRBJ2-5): GAGVSQSPRYKVAKRGQDVALRCDPISGHVSLFWYQQALGQGPEFLTYFQNEAQLDKSGLPSDRFFAERPEGSVSTLKIQRTQQEDSAVYLCASSLAELDLFETQYFGPGTRLLVL.

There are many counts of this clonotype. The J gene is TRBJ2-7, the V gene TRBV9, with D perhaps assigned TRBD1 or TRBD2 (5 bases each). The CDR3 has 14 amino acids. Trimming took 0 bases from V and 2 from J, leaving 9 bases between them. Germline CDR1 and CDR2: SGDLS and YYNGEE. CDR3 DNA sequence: TGTGCCAGCAGCGTAGATCAGGGACCCTACGAGCAGTACTTC. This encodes CASSVDQGPYEQYF.

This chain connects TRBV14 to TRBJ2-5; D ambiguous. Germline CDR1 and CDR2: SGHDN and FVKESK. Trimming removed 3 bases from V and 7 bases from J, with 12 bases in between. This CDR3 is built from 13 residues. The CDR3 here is CASSQTSVSTQYF. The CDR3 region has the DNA TGTGCCAGCAGCCAGACCTCGGTATCGACCCAGTACTTC.

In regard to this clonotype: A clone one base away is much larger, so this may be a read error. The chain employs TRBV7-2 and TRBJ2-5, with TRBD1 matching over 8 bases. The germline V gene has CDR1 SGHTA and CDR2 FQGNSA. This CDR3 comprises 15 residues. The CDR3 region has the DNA TGTGCCAGCAGCCTTACGCCGGGACAGGCAGAGGCCCAGTACTTC. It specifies CASSLTPGQAEAQYF.

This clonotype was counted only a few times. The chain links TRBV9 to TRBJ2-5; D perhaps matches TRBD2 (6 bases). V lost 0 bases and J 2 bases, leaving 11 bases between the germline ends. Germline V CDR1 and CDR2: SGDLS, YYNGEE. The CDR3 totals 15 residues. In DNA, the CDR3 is TGTGCCAGCAGCGTAGCGGGAGAGGGACAAGAGACCCAGTACTTC. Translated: CASSVAGEGQETQYF.

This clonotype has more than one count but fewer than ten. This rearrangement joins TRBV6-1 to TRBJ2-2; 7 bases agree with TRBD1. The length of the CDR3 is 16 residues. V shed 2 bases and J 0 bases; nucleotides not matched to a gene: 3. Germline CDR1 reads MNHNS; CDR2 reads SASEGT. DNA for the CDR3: TGTGCCAGCAGTGAATTAACAGGGGCGAACACCGGGGAGCTGTTTTTT. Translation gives CASSELTGANTGELFF.

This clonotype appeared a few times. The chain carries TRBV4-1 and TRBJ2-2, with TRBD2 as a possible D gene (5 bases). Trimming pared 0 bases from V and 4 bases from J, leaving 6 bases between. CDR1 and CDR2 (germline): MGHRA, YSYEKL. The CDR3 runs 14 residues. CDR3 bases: TGCGCCAGCAGCCAAGATAGCGCCACCGGGGAGCTGTTTTTT. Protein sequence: CASSQDSATGELFF.

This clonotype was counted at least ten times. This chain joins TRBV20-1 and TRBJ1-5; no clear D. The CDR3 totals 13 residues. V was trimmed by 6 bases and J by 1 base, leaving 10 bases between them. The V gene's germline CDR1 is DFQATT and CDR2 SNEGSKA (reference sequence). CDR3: CSAAPGSNQPQHF. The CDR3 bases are TGCAGTGCAGCGCCCGGGAGCAATCAGCCCCAGCATTTT.

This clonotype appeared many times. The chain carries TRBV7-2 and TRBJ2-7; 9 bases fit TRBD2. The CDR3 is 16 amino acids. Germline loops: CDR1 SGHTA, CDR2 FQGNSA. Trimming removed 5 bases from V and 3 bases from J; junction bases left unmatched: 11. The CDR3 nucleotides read TGTGCCAGCAGCCCTGCCAGCGGGAGGCCACTCTACGAGCAGTACTTC. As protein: CASSPASGRPLYEQYF.

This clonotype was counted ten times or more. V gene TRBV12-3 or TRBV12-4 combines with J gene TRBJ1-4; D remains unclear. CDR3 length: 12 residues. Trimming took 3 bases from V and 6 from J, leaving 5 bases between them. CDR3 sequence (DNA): TGTGCCAGCAGTTTTCGCCATGAAAAACTGTTTTTT. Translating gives CASSFRHEKLFF.

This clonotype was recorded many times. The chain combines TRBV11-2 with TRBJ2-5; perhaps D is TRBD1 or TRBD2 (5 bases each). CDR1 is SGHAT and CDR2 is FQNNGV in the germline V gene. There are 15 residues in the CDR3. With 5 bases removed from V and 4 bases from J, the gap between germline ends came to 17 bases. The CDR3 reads CASSPSRTGGETQYF. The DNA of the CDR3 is TGTGCCAGCAGCCCTTCGCGGACTGGGGGAGAGACCCAGTACTTC.

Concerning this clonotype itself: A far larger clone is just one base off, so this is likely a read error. This CDR3 is CASSLSAPQEAQYF. In nucleotides, the CDR3 is TGTGCCAGCAGCTTATCTGCCCCCCAAGAGGCCCAGTACTTC. The chain has TRBV11-2 and TRBJ2-4, with D hard to call. Per germline, CDR1 SGHAT and CDR2 FQNNGV. This CDR3 has 14 amino acids. V was clipped by 2 bases and J by 13 bases, with 18 bases between them.

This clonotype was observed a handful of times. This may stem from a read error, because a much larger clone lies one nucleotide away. The CDR3 here is CASRPADRAETQYF. The CDR3 DNA follows: TGTGCCAGCAGGCCGGCCGACAGGGCAGAGACCCAGTACTTC. The rearrangement joins TRBV28 to TRBJ2-5; 7 bases agree with TRBD1. The CDR3 is made up of 14 amino acids. Germline CDR1 and CDR2: MDHEN and SYDVKM. The V gene end was trimmed by 6 bases and the J gene end by 4 bases; junction bases not matched to a gene: 8.

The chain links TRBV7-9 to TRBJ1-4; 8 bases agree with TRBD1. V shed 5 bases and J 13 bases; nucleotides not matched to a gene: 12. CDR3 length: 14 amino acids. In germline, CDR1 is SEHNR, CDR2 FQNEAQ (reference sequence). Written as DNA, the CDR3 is TGTGCCAGCAGCGCGGACAGGGAGCCGACGAGACTGTTTTTT. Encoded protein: CASSADREPTRLFF. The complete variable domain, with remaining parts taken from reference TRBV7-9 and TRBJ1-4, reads DTGVSQNPRHKITKRGQNVTFRCDPISEHNRLYWYRQTLGQGPEFLTYFQNEAQLEKSRLLSDRFSAERPKGSFSTLEIQRTEQGDSAMYLCASSADREPTRLFFGSGTQLSVL.

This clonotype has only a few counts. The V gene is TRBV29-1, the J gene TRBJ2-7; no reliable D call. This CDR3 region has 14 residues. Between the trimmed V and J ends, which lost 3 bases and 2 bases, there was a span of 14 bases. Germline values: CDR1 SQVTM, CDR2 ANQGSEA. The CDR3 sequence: CSVDLGVYPYEQYF. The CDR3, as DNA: TGCAGCGTTGATCTTGGCGTCTACCCCTACGAGCAGTACTTC.

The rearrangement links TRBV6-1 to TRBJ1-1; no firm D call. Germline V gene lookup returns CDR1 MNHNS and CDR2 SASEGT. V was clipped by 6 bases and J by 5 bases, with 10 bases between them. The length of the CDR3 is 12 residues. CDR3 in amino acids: CASSHHGTEAFF. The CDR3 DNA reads TGTGCCAGCAGCCATCATGGGACTGAAGCTTTCTTT.

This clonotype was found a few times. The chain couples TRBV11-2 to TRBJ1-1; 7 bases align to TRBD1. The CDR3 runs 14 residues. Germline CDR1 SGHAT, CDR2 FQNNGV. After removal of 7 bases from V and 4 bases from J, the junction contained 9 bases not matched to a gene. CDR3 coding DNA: TGTGCCAGCAACTCACAGGGGATTGGCACTGAAGCTTTCTTT. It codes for CASNSQGIGTEAFF. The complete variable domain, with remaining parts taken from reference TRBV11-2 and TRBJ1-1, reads EAGVAQSPRYKIIEKRQSVAFWCNPISGHATLYWYQQILGQGPKLLIQFQNNGVVDDSQLPKDRFSAERLKGVDSTLKIQPAKLEDSAVYLCASNSQGIGTEAFFGQGTRLTVV.

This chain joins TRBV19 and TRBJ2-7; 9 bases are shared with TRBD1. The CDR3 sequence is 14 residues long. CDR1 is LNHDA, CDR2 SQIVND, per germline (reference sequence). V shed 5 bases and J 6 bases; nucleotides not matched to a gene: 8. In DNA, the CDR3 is TGTGCCAGTAGTTTACCGGACAGGGGAGGCGAGCAGTACTTC. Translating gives CASSLPDRGGEQYF.

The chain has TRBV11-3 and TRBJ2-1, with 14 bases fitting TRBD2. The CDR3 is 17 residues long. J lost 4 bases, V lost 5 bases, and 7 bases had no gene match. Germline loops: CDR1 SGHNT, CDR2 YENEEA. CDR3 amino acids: CASSPGGLAGGYNEQFF. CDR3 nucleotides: TGTGCCAGCAGCCCCGGAGGACTAGCGGGAGGATACAATGAGCAGTTCTTC.

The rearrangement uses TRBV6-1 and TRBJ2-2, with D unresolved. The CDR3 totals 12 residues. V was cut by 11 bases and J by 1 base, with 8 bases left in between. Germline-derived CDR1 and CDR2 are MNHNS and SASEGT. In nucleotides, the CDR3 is TGTGCCCGCCTTAAGAACACCGGGGAGCTGTTTTTT. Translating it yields CARLKNTGELFF.

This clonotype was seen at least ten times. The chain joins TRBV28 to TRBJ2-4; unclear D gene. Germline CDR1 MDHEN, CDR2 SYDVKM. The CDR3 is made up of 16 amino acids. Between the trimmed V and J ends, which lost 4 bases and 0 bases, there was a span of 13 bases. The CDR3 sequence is CASSYSVILAKNIQYF. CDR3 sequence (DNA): TGTGCCAGCAGTTACTCCGTGATCCTAGCCAAAAACATTCAGTACTTC.

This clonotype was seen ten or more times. CDR3 DNA: TGTGCCAGCAGCTTAAGCAGGTCCACCCACGAGCAGTACTTC. Protein: CASSLSRSTHEQYF. The rearrangement joins TRBV11-2 to TRBJ2-7; D remains unclear. The CDR3 is made up of 14 amino acids. Germline CDR1 and CDR2: SGHAT and FQNNGV. With 2 bases removed from V and 5 bases from J, the gap between germline ends came to 13 bases.

DNA for the CDR3: TGTGCCGTGGCTGAGGCGGGATGGGAGCAGTACTTC. This translates into CAVAEAGWEQYF. The V call is TRBV10-3, the J call TRBJ2-7; D is possibly TRBD2 (6 bases). This CDR3 contains 12 residues. Germline V gives CDR1 ENHRY, CDR2 SYGVKD. Trimming cost V 11 bases and J 7 bases, with 18 bases left between them.

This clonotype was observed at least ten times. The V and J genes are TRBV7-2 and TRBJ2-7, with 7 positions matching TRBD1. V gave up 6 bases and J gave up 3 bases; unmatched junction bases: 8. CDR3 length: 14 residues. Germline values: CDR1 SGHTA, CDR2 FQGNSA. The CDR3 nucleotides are TGTGCCAGCAGACGGAGACAGGGACACTACGAGCAGTACTTC. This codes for CASRRRQGHYEQYF.